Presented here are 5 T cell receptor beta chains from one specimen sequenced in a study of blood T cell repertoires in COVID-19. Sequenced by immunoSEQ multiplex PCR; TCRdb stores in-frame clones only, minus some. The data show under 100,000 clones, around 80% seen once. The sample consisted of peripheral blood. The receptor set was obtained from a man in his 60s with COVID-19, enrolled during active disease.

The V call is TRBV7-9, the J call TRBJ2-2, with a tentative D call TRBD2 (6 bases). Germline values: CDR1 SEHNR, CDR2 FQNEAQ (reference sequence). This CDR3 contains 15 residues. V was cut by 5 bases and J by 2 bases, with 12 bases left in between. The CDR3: CASSPAGPNTGELFF. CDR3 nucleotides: TGTGCCAGCAGCCCCGCGGGACCAAACACCGGGGAGCTGTTTTTT.

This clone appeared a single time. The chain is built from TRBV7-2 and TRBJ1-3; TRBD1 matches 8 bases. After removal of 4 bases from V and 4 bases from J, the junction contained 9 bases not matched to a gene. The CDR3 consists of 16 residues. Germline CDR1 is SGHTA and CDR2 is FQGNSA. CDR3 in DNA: TGTGCCAGCAGCTCCACTATTGGACAGGGAGGAAACACCATATATTTT. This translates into CASSSTIGQGGNTIYF.

CDR3 coding DNA: TGTGCCAGCAGCCTGCCCCCAGGGCGCCTAGCCTACGAGCAGTACTTC. It yields the protein CASSLPPGRLAYEQYF. The chain joins TRBV11-2 to TRBJ2-7, with a tentative D call TRBD1 (5 bases). This CDR3 is built from 16 residues. Trimming removed 5 bases from V and 2 bases from J, with 19 bases in between. Germline CDR1 is SGHAT and CDR2 is FQNNGV.

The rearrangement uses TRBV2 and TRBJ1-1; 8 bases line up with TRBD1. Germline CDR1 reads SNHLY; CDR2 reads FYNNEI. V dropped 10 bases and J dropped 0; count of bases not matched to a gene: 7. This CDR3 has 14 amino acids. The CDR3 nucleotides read TGTGCCAACGGACAGGGCGCCTTGAACACTGAAGCTTTCTTT. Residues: CANGQGALNTEAFF. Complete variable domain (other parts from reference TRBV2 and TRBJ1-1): EPEVTQTPSHQVTQMGQEVILRCVPISNHLYFYWYRQILGQKVEFLVSFYNNEISEKSEIFDDQFSVERPDGSNFTLKIRSTKLEDSAMYFCANGQGALNTEAFFGQGTRLTVV.

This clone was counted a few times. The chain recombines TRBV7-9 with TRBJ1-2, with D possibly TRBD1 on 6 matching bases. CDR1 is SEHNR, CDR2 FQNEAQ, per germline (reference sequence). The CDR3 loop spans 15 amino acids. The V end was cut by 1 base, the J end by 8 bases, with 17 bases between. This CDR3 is CASSLEASTGIGYTF. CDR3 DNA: TGTGCCAGCAGCTTAGAGGCCTCTACAGGGATCGGCTACACCTTC.